This T cell receptor beta chain emerged from a study of beta chain features in type 1 diabetes (dated by TCRdb to about 2018). Concerning the study at large: No differences in mean age, gender distribution, total cell number or subset yield were found between patients and healthy donors. A total of 100 million to 110 million sorted cells were examined across all samples, and a strong correlation was observed between cell number per subset and RNA yield. In the study, recently diagnosed type 1 diabetes patients and matched healthy donors were compared on the TCRB repertoires of their sorted circulating CD4+ T cell subsets. Regulatory and stem cell-like memory subsets were obtained from only 8 patients and roughly 8 healthy donors, while naive and central memory subsets were obtained from all 30 or so donors.

Of note for this clone: This clone's antigen is unknown. No base quality information exists; no much larger clone differs at one position.

Study-level results and caveats: The naive, central memory and regulatory TCRB repertoires appeared to resemble one another more closely among patients than among healthy donors. Type 1 diabetes patients showed a moderate but significant shortening of TCRB CDR3 length in all four CD4+ subsets. Because the HLA sub-analyses included only small numbers of individuals, any influence of HLA type on TCRB rearrangement was left unresolved. Fewer insertions and more nucleotide deletions at VDJ recombination sites were observed in patients with type 1 diabetes, implying thymic rearrangement abnormalities. Shorter templates might be favored by PCR, yet because patient and control samples were amplified and corrected together, any such skew would affect both groups equally. Because cDNA was sequenced instead of genomic DNA, highly expressing activated cells could be over-represented, though the groups showed no difference in activation or CD3 levels.

The entire isolated RNA was reverse transcribed using the High Capacity cDNA Reverse Transcription Kit, and thus expressed TCRB transcripts were sequenced. Deep immunoSEQ sequencing was applied to naive, central memory and regulatory T cell samples, giving an average of roughly 3.5 million total reads per sample. Sorted cells were lysed in RLT buffer, and RNA was extracted using DNase-treated RNeasy Micro or Mini kits according to cell number. To prevent cross-contamination, every cell subset was processed on its own, while patient and healthy donor samples were processed together. Using the immunoSEQ multiplex PCR, TCRB sequences were amplified from cDNA into 87-bp fragments spanning the CDR3 region. The amplicons were sequenced using the Illumina HiSeq platform. The authors' analysis ran thus. Synthetic template baselines were used to correct PCR bias computationally, reads within Hamming distance 2 were collapsed, and singletons that could not be merged were discarded. Reads were aligned against IMGT to assign V, D and J genes, CDR3 length and insertions or deletions at six rearrangement sites. Within each subset, clonotype counts were normalized to sorted cell number, and only after that were true diversity and Gini coefficients computed with the tcR R package. The overlap coefficient, calculated on TCRB nucleotide sequences, was used to quantify repertoire sharing. As a proxy for the pre-selection repertoire, out-of-frame TCRB sequences from naive cells were analyzed. TCRdb's version of the immuneACCESS table is confined to in-frame rearrangements and falls short of the full clone set. An unresolved V gene accounts for under half of the shortfall where checked; the remainder is of unknown origin. V and J calls plus clone size are reproduced from that table; the DNA served to infer D and trimming. The sample table holds 400,000 to 600,000 clones, of which roughly 30% were seen once. 0.06% to 0.07% of the sample is in the top ten clones.

A single peripheral blood draw of around 0.11 L on average was collected from each donor into heparinised tubes. A BD FACSAria II and a panel including CD45RO, CCR7, CD25, CD127, CD95 and CD27 were used to sort naive, central memory, regulatory and stem cell-like memory CD4+ T cells. A purity above 95% was achieved for all sorted populations. PBMCs were separated immediately by Lymphoprep density gradient centrifugation and were stained directly, without being cultured. So that batch effects would be minimized, each experiment stained and sorted samples in pairs, pairing one healthy donor with one patient. The TCR originated in a man aged 18-30 years in good health. Specimen: naive CD4+ T cells from blood. What the cell subset or site label conveys for this sample: true naive CD4+ T cells.

The DNA sequence follows: TGTGCCAGCAGTGAAGGGACTAGCGGGGGCAGGACCCAGTACTTC. Translated, this is CASSEGTSGGRTQYF. The sequence is built from TRBV2 and TRBJ2-5; TRBD2 matches 13 bases in the middle. Sequences SNHLY (CDR1) and FYNNEI (CDR2) are obtained from the germline V gene. The CDR3 runs 15 residues from the cysteine to the phenylalanine. The only DNA kept is the CDR3, 45 bases in frame from the first base. V loses 1 base at its end and J loses 7 bases; junction bases beyond the gene matches: 3.